This passage covers 18 T cell receptor beta chains from one sample sequenced in a study of blood T cell repertoires in COVID-19. Sequencing was performed with immunoSEQ multiplex PCR; in TCRdb, only in-frame clones are kept and a portion is missing. This sample has 350,000 to 450,000 clones; roughly 90% occur once, and the top ten carry roughly 0.86%. Sample: PBMCs or T cells enriched from blood (not recorded which). The receptors originated from a woman in her forties who had been exposed to COVID-19.

The chain is built from TRBV28 and TRBJ1-4; a possible D gene is TRBD1 (5 bases). The length of the CDR3 is 14 residues. Germline assignment: CDR1 MDHEN and CDR2 SYDVKM. The V gene lost 8 bases and the J gene lost 3 bases, with 13 bases spanning the gap. The DNA of the CDR3 is TGTGCCAGCCAGTTTCAAGGGGCTAATGAAAAACTGTTTTTT. Its protein product is CASQFQGANEKLFF. The full variable domain, in which reference TRBV28 and TRBJ1-4 provide the parts outside the CDR3, is DVKVTQSSRYLVKRTGEKVFLECVQDMDHENMFWYRQDPGLGLRLIYFSYDVKMKEKGDIPEGYSVSREKKERFSLILESASTNQTSMYLCASQFQGANEKLFFGSGTQLSVL.

Here the CDR3 DNA reads TGTGCCAGCAGCCCGCTCATCAGCTACGAGCAGTACTTC. Protein sequence: CASSPLISYEQYF. The chain employs TRBV6-5 and TRBJ2-7; D is uncertain. Germline values: CDR1 MNHEY, CDR2 SVGAGI. This CDR3 spans 13 amino acids. The ends were cut back, 6 bases at V and 3 bases at J, with 12 bases in the middle.

V usage is TRBV2 and J usage is TRBJ1-2; D call uncertain. V lost 2 bases and J 1 base, leaving 8 bases between the germline ends. This CDR3 has 14 amino acids. Germline loops: CDR1 SNHLY, CDR2 FYNNEI. CDR3: CASSELTVNYGYTF. CDR3 DNA sequence: TGTGCCAGCAGTGAACTAACAGTTAACTATGGCTACACCTTC.

CDR3 nucleotides: TGCGCCAGCAGCTTAGCGGGGAACACTGAAGCTTTCTTT. Its protein product is CASSLAGNTEAFF. The genes are TRBV5-1 and TRBJ1-1; D not resolved. V shed 2 bases and J shed 1 base, with 6 bases lying between them. There are 13 residues in the CDR3. The V gene's germline CDR1 is SGHRS and CDR2 YFSETQ. Using reference TRBV5-1 and TRBJ1-1 for the parts outside the CDR3, the full variable domain is KAGVTQTPRYLIKTRGQQVTLSCSPISGHRSVSWYQQTPGQGLQFLFEYFSETQRNKGNFPGRFSGRQFSNSRSEMNVSTLELGDSALYLCASSLAGNTEAFFGQGTRLTVV.

This chain's CDR3 is CSAGTGKNEKLFF. Here the CDR3 DNA reads TGCAGCGCCGGGACAGGAAAAAATGAAAAACTGTTTTTT. The chain uses TRBV29-1 and TRBJ1-4, with TRBD1 matching over 8 bases. V lost 7 bases and J lost 5; bases outside the gene matches: 6. Germline CDR1 reads SQVTM; CDR2 reads ANQGSEA. The CDR3 extends over 13 amino acids.

The genes are TRBV2 and TRBJ1-3; maybe TRBD1 (5 bases). The CDR3 has 15 amino acids. Germline V gene sequence: CDR1 SNHLY, CDR2 FYNNEI. The ends were cut back, 6 bases at V and 0 bases at J, with 12 bases in the middle. CDR3 in DNA: TGTGCCAGCAGCGTAACAGGAACCTCTGGAAACACCATATATTTT. Protein product: CASSVTGTSGNTIYF.

In DNA form, the CDR3 reads TGTGCCAGCTCCCAGACAGGGTCCAACACAGATACGCAGTATTTT. It translates to CASSQTGSNTDTQYF. J is TRBJ2-3 and V is TRBV18; 7 nucleotides line up with TRBD1. Germline V gives CDR1 KGHSH, CDR2 LQKENI. V was pared by 6 bases and J by 2 bases, with 8 bases of the junction left unmatched. The CDR3 contains 15 residues. Complete variable domain (other parts from reference TRBV18 and TRBJ2-3): NAGVMQNPRHLVRRRGQEARLRCSPMKGHSHVYWYRQLPEEGLKFMVYLQKENIIDESGMPKERFSAEFPKEGPSILRIQQVVRGDSAAYFCASSQTGSNTDTQYFGPGTRLTVL.

The J gene is TRBJ1-1, the V gene TRBV28; D is perhaps TRBD1 (5 bases). This CDR3 has 11 residues. Germline lookup yields CDR1 MDHEN and CDR2 SYDVKM. V lost 2 bases, J lost 10 bases, and 8 bases lay in between. The CDR3 nucleotides are TGTGCCAGCAGTTTAGACAGTTTAGCTTTCTTT. Translated: CASSLDSLAFF.

The chain recombines TRBV7-2 with TRBJ1-1, with no clear D. Trimming cost V 3 bases and J 1 base, with 9 bases left between them. Looked up from germline, CDR1 is SGHTA and CDR2 is FQGNSA. The CDR3 is made up of 14 amino acids. CDR3: CASSLGGSNTEAFF. CDR3 in DNA: TGTGCCAGCAGCTTGGGAGGGTCGAACACTGAAGCTTTCTTT.

This chain links TRBV5-5 with TRBJ1-5; unclear D gene. Trimming removed 1 base at V and 4 bases at J, with 12 bases between. Germline assignment: CDR1 SGHKS and CDR2 YYEKEE (reference sequence). This CDR3 contains 15 residues. CDR3 bases: TGTGCCAGCAGCTTGCAGGCCCACCCTAATCAGCCCCAGCATTTT. It codes for CASSLQAHPNQPQHF.

The V and J genes are TRBV10-3 and TRBJ2-7; D gene ambiguous. V was shortened by 6 bases and J by 0 bases, with 12 bases between the two germline ends. Germline CDR1 and CDR2: ENHRY and SYGVKD. CDR3 length: 14 residues. In DNA form, the CDR3 reads TGTGCCATCAGGGCATTTCCTAGCTCCTACGAGCAGTACTTC. It yields the protein CAIRAFPSSYEQYF.

The V and J genes are TRBV30 and TRBJ1-2, with D maybe TRBD1 (5 bases). This CDR3 spans 12 amino acids. The germline V gene encodes CDR1 GTSNPN and CDR2 SVGIG (reference sequence). The germline V and J ends were trimmed by 4 bases and 4 bases, with 10 bases remaining between them. CDR3 nucleotide sequence: TGTGCCTGGACCTGGGGCACCTATGGCTACACCTTC. Protein: CAWTWGTYGYTF.

This clone appeared a single time. One end of the junction fails to match germline, which may point to a read error. The chain combines TRBV7-9 with TRBJ1-5; TRBD1 might be the D (5 bases). The germline CDR1 and CDR2 sequences are SEHNR and FQNEAQ (reference sequence). CDR3 length: 17 amino acids. The DNA for the CDR3 is TGTGCCAGCAGCCCCCCTCAGGGAGGGACTGGGAATCGGCCCCAGCATTTT. Its translation: CASSPPQGGTGNRPQHF.

This clone was observed once. The rearrangement links TRBV7-8 to TRBJ2-1; possible D gene TRBD2, 6 bases. V dropped 4 bases and J dropped 1 base, with 11 bases sitting between them. Germline V gene sequence: CDR1 SGHVS, CDR2 FQNEAQ. The CDR3 has 15 residues. CDR3 sequence: CASSSLANSYNEQFF. The CDR3 DNA is TGTGCCAGCAGCTCCCTAGCGAATTCCTACAATGAGCAGTTCTTC.

The J gene is TRBJ1-6, the V gene TRBV11-3; no definite D call. CDR3 length: 15 residues. Per germline, CDR1 SGHNT and CDR2 YENEEA. The V end was cut by 3 bases, the J end by 0 bases, with 6 bases between. This CDR3 is CASSLLASYNSPLHF. The CDR3 DNA sequence: TGTGCCAGCAGCTTGCTGGCCTCCTATAATTCACCCCTCCACTTT. Full variable domain (outside the CDR3, taken from reference TRBV11-3 and TRBJ1-6): EAGVVQSPRYKIIEKKQPVAFWCNPISGHNTLYWYLQNLGQGPELLIRYENEEAVDDSQLPKDRFSAERLKGVDSTLKIQPAELGDSAVYLCASSLLASYNSPLHFGNGTRLTVT.

The chain carries TRBV19 and TRBJ1-1; D perhaps matches TRBD1 (5 bases). The V and J ends lost 5 bases and 12 bases respectively, with 10 bases between them. Germline V CDR1 and CDR2: LNHDA, SQIVND (reference sequence). The CDR3 consists of 10 residues. The CDR3 nucleotides are TGTGCCAGTAGTGGGGGGTGGACTTTCTTT. It is translated as CASSGGWTFF.

The CDR3: CASRPRGSSYEQYF. The CDR3 nucleotides are TGTGCCAGTAGGCCCAGGGGGAGCTCCTACGAGCAGTACTTC. This chain uses TRBV19 with TRBJ2-7, with TRBD1 matching 7 bases. Germline CDR1 is LNHDA and CDR2 is SQIVND (reference sequence). The CDR3 loop spans 14 amino acids. Germline trimming cut 6 bases from V and 0 bases from J; bases unmatched to any gene: 5.

V and J are TRBV9 and TRBJ2-5; D gene ambiguous. The germline V and J ends were trimmed by 2 bases and 1 base, with 6 bases remaining between them. The V gene's germline CDR1 is SGDLS and CDR2 YYNGEE. CDR3 length equals 13 residues. This CDR3 is CASSVTVQETQYF. As DNA, the CDR3 is TGTGCCAGCAGCGTTACAGTCCAAGAGACCCAGTACTTC.